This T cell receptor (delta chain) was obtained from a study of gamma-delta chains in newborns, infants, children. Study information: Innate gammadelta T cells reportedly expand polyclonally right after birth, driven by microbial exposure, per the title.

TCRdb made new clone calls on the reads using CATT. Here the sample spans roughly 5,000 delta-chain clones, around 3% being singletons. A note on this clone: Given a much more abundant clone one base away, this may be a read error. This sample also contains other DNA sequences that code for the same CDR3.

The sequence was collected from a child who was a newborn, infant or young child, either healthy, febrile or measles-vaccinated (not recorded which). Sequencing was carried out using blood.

The chain's CDR3 is CACDAGDTWDTRQMFF. The CDR3, as DNA: TGTGCCTGTGACGCCGGGGATACCTGGGACACCCGACAGATGTTTTTC. The chain has TRDV2 and TRDJ3, with 7 positions matching TRDD3. Germline-derived CDR1 and CDR2 are GEAIGNYY and EKD. Trimming cost V 3 bases and J 2 bases; bases outside gene matches: 3. The CDR3 is made up of 16 amino acids.